Below, 9 T cell receptor beta chains from the same sample are listed, as sequenced in a study of T cells in Graves' hyperthyroidism and ophthalmopathy. What was amplified from RNA transcripts were TCR beta CDR3 regions. Primed by the HTBI set, a first-round RT-PCR was run on the TCR CDR3. TCRdb ran MiXCR on the multiplex PCR reads and lists one entry per CDR3 protein. The repertoire holds about 95,000 distinct CDR3 sequences, approximately 42% seen once, with roughly a tenth in the top ten. Sequenced: peripheral blood or thyroid tissue (not recorded which). The receptors shown here come from a woman aged 25 to 39 with Graves' hyperthyroidism.

The rearrangement uses TRBV20-1 and TRBJ1-1, with unresolved D. The V and J ends lost 0 bases and 9 bases respectively, with 8 bases between them. The germline gives CDR1 DFQATT, CDR2 SNEGSKA (reference sequence). This CDR3 has 11 amino acids. The CDR3 loop is CSARDMGQAFF. CDR3 bases: TGCAGTGCTAGAGATATGGGCCAAGCTTTCTTT.

This clonotype was detected ten times or more. The rearrangement joins TRBV20-1 to TRBJ2-7; 13 nucleotides align to TRBD2. V trimming: 4 bases; J trimming: 2 bases; junction bases outside the gene matches: 8. Germline values: CDR1 DFQATT, CDR2 SNEGSKA (reference sequence). CDR3 size: 16 residues. For the CDR3, the DNA is TGCAGTGCTATAATTGGACTAGCGGGGGACACCTACGAGCAGTACTTC. Protein: CSAIIGLAGDTYEQYF.

The rearrangement joins TRBV12-3 or TRBV12-4 to TRBJ2-7; 9 nucleotides match TRBD1. CDR3 size: 15 residues. Trimming cost V 4 bases and J 4 bases; bases outside gene matches: 8. The CDR3 here is CASSWPGQGQYEQYF. The CDR3 nucleotides read TGTGCCAGCAGTTGGCCGGGACAGGGACAATACGAGCAGTACTTC.

This clonotype was seen repeatedly, ten times or more. The chain combines TRBV6-6 with TRBJ2-7, with 12 bases fitting TRBD1. Germline V gives CDR1 MNHNY, CDR2 SVGAGI (reference sequence). J was trimmed by 6 bases and V by 7 bases; bases with no gene match: 7. This CDR3 region has 14 residues. The CDR3 DNA reads TGTGCCAGCACCCCCCGGGGACAGGGGGCCGAGCAGTACTTC. Protein: CASTPRGQGAEQYF.

The chain couples TRBV20-1 to TRBJ2-7; no reliable D call. The V gene's germline CDR1 is DFQATT and CDR2 SNEGSKA (reference sequence). V lost 1 base and J 4 bases, leaving 5 bases between the germline ends. This CDR3 has 11 residues. In DNA form, the CDR3 reads TGCAGTGCTAGAGTTGTTTACGAGCAGTACTTC. The encoded protein is CSARVVYEQYF.

The rearrangement links TRBV9 to TRBJ1-5; possible D gene TRBD1, 6 bases. CDR1 and CDR2 (germline): SGDLS, YYNGEE. This CDR3 spans 15 amino acids. Trimming took off 6 bases at V and 6 bases at J, with 19 bases between the two ends. DNA for the CDR3: TGTGCCAGCACCCTATCCCGGGGGGCGACTCAGCCCCAGCATTTT. Translated: CASTLSRGATQPQHF. Drawing the rest from reference TRBV9 and TRBJ1-5, the complete variable domain is DSGVTQTPKHLITATGQRVTLRCSPRSGDLSVYWYQQSLDQGLQFLIQYYNGEERAKGNILERFSAQQFPDLHSELNLSSLELGDSALYFCASTLSRGATQPQHFGDGTRLSIL.

On this clonotype: It is unclear where the CDR3 begins or ends on the DNA, so no DNA is shown, and the CDR3 is as TCRdb lists it. The V call is TRBV15, the J call TRBJ1-5; whether TRBD1, the table's D call, matches the DNA was not checked. The CDR3 sequence runs 22 residues, both termini included. Germline V gives CDR1 LNHNV, CDR2 YYDKDF (reference sequence). The CDR3 is CATSVHLCASSIGQGEDQPQHF.

At least ten counts were recorded for this clonotype. This rearrangement joins TRBV11-2 to TRBJ2-6; 7 positions agree with TRBD1. CDR1 is SGHAT, CDR2 FQNNGV, per germline. V lost 5 bases, J lost 13 bases, and 8 bases stayed unmatched. The CDR3 runs 13 residues. In nucleotides, the CDR3 is TGTGCCAGCAGCCGACAGGGAATTAGGGTCCTGACTTTC. Translation gives CASSRQGIRVLTF.

In its sample, this clonotype was seen many times. CDR3 residues: CAHGQGGQPQHF. As DNA, the CDR3 is TGTGCCCACGGACAGGGCGGTCAGCCCCAGCATTTT. This chain uses TRBV3-1 with TRBJ1-5, with 8 bases aligning to TRBD1. CDR3 length equals 12 residues. Unmatched junction bases numbered 6, after V lost 11 bases and J lost 6 bases. The germline gives CDR1 LGHDT, CDR2 YNNKEL (reference sequence).